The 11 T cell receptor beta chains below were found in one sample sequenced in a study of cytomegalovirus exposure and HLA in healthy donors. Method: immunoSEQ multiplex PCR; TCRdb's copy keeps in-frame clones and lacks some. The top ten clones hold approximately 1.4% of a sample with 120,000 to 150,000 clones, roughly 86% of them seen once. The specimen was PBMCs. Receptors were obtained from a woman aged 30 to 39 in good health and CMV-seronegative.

For the CDR3, the DNA is TGTGCCAGCAGCTTAGGCTCCGGGACAGGGGTCGCGCCCCTCCACTTT. It encodes CASSLGSGTGVAPLHF. The chain combines TRBV7-9 with TRBJ1-6; 10 nucleotides line up with TRBD1. The V gene's germline CDR1 is SEHNR and CDR2 FQNEAQ (reference sequence). Trimming took 1 base from V and 13 from J; bases not matched to a gene: 10. The CDR3 sequence is 16 residues long.

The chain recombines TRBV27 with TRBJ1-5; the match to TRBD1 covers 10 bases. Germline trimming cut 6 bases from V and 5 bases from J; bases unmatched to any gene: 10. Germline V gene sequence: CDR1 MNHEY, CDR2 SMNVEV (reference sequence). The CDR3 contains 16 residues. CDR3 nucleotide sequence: TGTGCCAGCAGCCCCCTAGGGACAGGGGACTATCAGCCCCAGCATTTT. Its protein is CASSPLGTGDYQPQHF.

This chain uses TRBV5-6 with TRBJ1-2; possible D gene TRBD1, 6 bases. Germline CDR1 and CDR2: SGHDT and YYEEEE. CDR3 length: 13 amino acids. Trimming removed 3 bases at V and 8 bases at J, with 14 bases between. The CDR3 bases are TGTGCCAGCAGCTCGCAGGGGTCGGGAGGCTACACCTTC. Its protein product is CASSSQGSGGYTF.

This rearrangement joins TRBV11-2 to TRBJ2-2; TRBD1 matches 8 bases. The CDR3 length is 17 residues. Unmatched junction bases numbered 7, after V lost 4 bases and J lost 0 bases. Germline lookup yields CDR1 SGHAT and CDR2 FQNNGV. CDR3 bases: TGTGCCAGCAGCTCCGACAGGGGAGGCGCGAACACCGGGGAGCTGTTTTTT. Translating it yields CASSSDRGGANTGELFF.

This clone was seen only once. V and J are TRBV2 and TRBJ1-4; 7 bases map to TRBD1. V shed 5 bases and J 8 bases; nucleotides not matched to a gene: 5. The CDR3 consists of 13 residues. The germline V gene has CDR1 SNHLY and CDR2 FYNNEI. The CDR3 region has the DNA TGTGCCAGCAGTACAGGGGACGGGGAAAAACTGTTTTTT. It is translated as CASSTGDGEKLFF.

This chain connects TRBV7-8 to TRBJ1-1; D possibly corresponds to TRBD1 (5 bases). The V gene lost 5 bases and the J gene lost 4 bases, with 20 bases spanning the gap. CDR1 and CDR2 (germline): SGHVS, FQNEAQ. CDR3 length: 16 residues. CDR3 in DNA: TGTGCCAGCAGCCAAATCCCGGGCCGAAGGGGCACTGAAGCTTTCTTT. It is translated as CASSQIPGRRGTEAFF.

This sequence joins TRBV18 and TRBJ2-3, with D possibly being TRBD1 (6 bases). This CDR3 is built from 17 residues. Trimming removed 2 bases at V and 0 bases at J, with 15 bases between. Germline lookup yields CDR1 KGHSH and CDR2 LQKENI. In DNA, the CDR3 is TGTGCCAGCTCACCAGTTGGGGGCCCTTGGAGCACAGATACGCAGTATTTT. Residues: CASSPVGGPWSTDTQYF.

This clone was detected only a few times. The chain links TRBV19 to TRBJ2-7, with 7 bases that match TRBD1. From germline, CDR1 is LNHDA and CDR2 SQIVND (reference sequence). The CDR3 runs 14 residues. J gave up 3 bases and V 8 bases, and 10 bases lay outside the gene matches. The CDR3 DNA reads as TGTGCCAGTTCAAAGCCGGGACAGCTCTACGAGCAGTACTTC. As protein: CASSKPGQLYEQYF. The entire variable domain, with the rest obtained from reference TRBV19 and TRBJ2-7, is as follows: DGGITQSPKYLFRKEGQNVTLSCEQNLNHDAMYWYRQDPGQGLRLIYYSQIVNDFQKGDIAEGYSVSREKKESFPLTVTSAQKNPTAFYLCASSKPGQLYEQYFGPGTRLTVT.

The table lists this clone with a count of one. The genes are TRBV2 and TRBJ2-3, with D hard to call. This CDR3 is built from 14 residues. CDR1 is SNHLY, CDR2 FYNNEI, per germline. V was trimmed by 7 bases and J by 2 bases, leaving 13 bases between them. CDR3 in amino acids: CASKLAGTTDTQYF. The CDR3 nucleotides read TGTGCCAGCAAACTGGCAGGCACCACAGATACGCAGTATTTT.

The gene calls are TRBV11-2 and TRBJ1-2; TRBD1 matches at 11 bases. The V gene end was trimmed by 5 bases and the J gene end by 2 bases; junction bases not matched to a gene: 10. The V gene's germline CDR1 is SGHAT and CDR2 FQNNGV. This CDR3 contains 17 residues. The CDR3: CASSPLGQGAKNYGYTF. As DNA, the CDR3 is TGTGCCAGCAGCCCACTAGGACAGGGGGCCAAAAACTATGGCTACACCTTC.

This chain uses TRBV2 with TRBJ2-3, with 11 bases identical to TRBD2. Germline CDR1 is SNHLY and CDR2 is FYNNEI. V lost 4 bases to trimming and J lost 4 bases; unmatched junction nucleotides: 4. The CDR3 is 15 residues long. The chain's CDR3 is CASSVTSGVSDTQYF. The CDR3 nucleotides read TGTGCCAGCAGTGTGACTAGCGGGGTATCAGATACGCAGTATTTT.